A selection of T cell receptor beta chains follows, all from one sample in a study of blood T cells in healthy people across ages. TCRdb called the 5' RACE reads again in MiXCR, with one record for every CDR3 protein. The table has 720,000 or so distinct CDR3 sequences, 40% to 45% seen once; the top ten hold around 30%. The sample consisted of blood. These receptors originate from an elderly man in good health. Each CDR3 is given with its conserved first and last residue.

v_call: TRBV10-3
j_call: TRBJ2-1
cdr3_length: 13
cdr3_aa: CAISVTSGDEQFF

v_call: TRBV7-9
j_call: -
cdr3_length: 14
cdr3_aa: CASSPSRATYEQYF

v_call: TRBV29-1
j_call: TRBJ2-1
cdr3_length: 13
cdr3_aa: CSVDGTSGNEQFF

v_call: TRBV5-4
j_call: TRBJ2-5
cdr3_length: 14
cdr3_aa: CASSVELELETQYF

v_call: TRBV4-3
j_call: TRBJ2-3
cdr3_length: 16
cdr3_aa: CASSQAIGPLTDTQYF

v_call: TRBV28
j_call: TRBJ1-5
cdr3_length: 15
cdr3_aa: CASSLYGTGRQPQHF

v_call: TRBV28
j_call: TRBJ1-5
cdr3_length: 12
cdr3_aa: CASSLLRGAQHF

v_call: TRBV5-1
j_call: TRBJ2-7
cdr3_length: 16
cdr3_aa: CASSSGMGRGEYEQYF

v_call: TRBV7-6
j_call: TRBJ2-2
cdr3_length: 17
cdr3_aa: CASRRLAGDARTGELFF

v_call: TRBV11-2
j_call: TRBJ1-1
cdr3_length: 15
cdr3_aa: CASSLSLAVGTEAFF

v_call: TRBV9
j_call: TRBJ2-1
cdr3_length: 16
cdr3_aa: CASSVVSGQGLNEQFF

v_call: TRBV5-1
j_call: TRBJ2-3
cdr3_length: 15
cdr3_aa: CASRWLAGGTDTQYF

v_call: TRBV12-3/TRBV12-4
j_call: TRBJ2-3
cdr3_length: 17
cdr3_aa: CASSPRGTSGGAHTQYF

v_call: TRBV10-3
j_call: TRBJ1-2
cdr3_length: 13
cdr3_aa: CAISSDEDYGYTF

v_call: TRBV7-6
j_call: TRBJ2-5
cdr3_length: 15
cdr3_aa: CASGEERRGSFEQYF

v_call: TRBV25-1
j_call: TRBJ2-7
cdr3_length: 15
cdr3_aa: CASSEPGTATYEQYF

v_call: TRBV29-1
j_call: TRBJ2-7
cdr3_length: 14
cdr3_aa: CSVEGPGVSYEQYF

v_call: TRBV7-2
j_call: TRBJ2-5
cdr3_length: 15
cdr3_aa: CASSSRDRGPETQYF

v_call: TRBV5-1
j_call: TRBJ2-1
cdr3_length: 16
cdr3_aa: CASSLRLAGGTNEQFF

v_call: TRBV25-1
j_call: TRBJ2-6
cdr3_length: 13
cdr3_aa: CASSEVGANVLTF

v_call: TRBV7-6
j_call: TRBJ2-7
cdr3_length: 14
cdr3_aa: CASSESGLHYEQYF

v_call: TRBV20-1
j_call: TRBJ1-2
cdr3_length: 11
cdr3_aa: CSAGTGNGYTF

v_call: TRBV7-9
j_call: TRBJ2-2
cdr3_length: 17
cdr3_aa: CASSPTNLVSNTGELFF

v_call: TRBV20-1
j_call: TRBJ2-3
cdr3_length: 14
cdr3_aa: CSATVGWSTDTQYF

v_call: TRBV5-6
j_call: TRBJ1-6
cdr3_length: 14
cdr3_aa: CASSLGQYDSPLHF

v_call: TRBV14
j_call: TRBJ1-2
cdr3_length: 14
cdr3_aa: CASSPQNTGVGYTF

v_call: TRBV12-3/TRBV12-4
j_call: TRBJ2-3
cdr3_length: 14
cdr3_aa: CASTQTPSTDTQYF

v_call: TRBV20-1
j_call: TRBJ2-7
cdr3_length: 16
cdr3_aa: CSAREGTFSLGSEQYF

v_call: TRBV7-2
j_call: TRBJ2-7
cdr3_length: 15
cdr3_aa: CASSLGSTGSYEQYF

v_call: TRBV5-1
j_call: TRBJ2-1
cdr3_length: 11
cdr3_aa: CASSEYNEQFF

v_call: TRBV6-6
j_call: TRBJ2-7
cdr3_length: 15
cdr3_aa: CASSTGTSGTYEQYF

v_call: TRBV12-3/TRBV12-4
j_call: TRBJ1-2
cdr3_length: 14
cdr3_aa: CASVEEGTYYGYTF

v_call: TRBV6-2/TRBV6-3
j_call: TRBJ1-1
cdr3_length: 17
cdr3_aa: CASSYDTVSAINTEAFF

v_call: TRBV18
j_call: -
cdr3_length: 13
cdr3_aa: CASSPNSGETQYF

v_call: TRBV20-1
j_call: TRBJ2-3
cdr3_length: 21
cdr3_aa: CSARDPEKLDRMDFYTDTQYF

v_call: TRBV15
j_call: TRBJ2-1
cdr3_length: 15
cdr3_aa: CATSRAVITVNEQFF

v_call: TRBV7-2
j_call: TRBJ1-1
cdr3_length: 14
cdr3_aa: CASSLVERDTEAFF

v_call: TRBV20-1
j_call: TRBJ2-5
cdr3_length: 14
cdr3_aa: CMPGASGGINEQYF

v_call: TRBV2
j_call: TRBJ2-5
cdr3_length: 13
cdr3_aa: CADSGTSAQTQYF

v_call: TRBV10-1
j_call: TRBJ1-1
cdr3_length: 13
cdr3_aa: CASRRTGNTEAFF

v_call: TRBV7-6
j_call: TRBJ1-1
cdr3_length: 13
cdr3_aa: CASSARLNTEAFF

v_call: TRBV2
j_call: TRBJ2-5
cdr3_length: 11
cdr3_aa: CASIAQETQYF

v_call: TRBV12-3/TRBV12-4
j_call: TRBJ1-5
cdr3_length: 12
cdr3_aa: CASRGTGQPQHF

v_call: TRBV10-3
j_call: TRBJ2-1
cdr3_length: 16
cdr3_aa: CAISEPGTGRNNEQFF

v_call: TRBV3-1
j_call: TRBJ2-7
cdr3_length: 17
cdr3_aa: CASSHVHFSGRVSVQYF

v_call: TRBV7-9
j_call: TRBJ1-4
cdr3_length: 17
cdr3_aa: CASSSPPLGSTNEKLFF

v_call: TRBV7-2
j_call: TRBJ2-7
cdr3_length: 15
cdr3_aa: CASSPGTAAGDEQYF

v_call: TRBV6-2/TRBV6-3
j_call: TRBJ2-7
cdr3_length: 14
cdr3_aa: CASAGQVRSYEQYF

v_call: TRBV5-6
j_call: TRBJ2-7
cdr3_length: 13
cdr3_aa: CASSFGQKYEQYF

v_call: TRBV20-1
j_call: TRBJ2-3
cdr3_length: 16
cdr3_aa: CSARDEGEYMTDTQYF

v_call: TRBV6-2/TRBV6-3
j_call: TRBJ1-5
cdr3_length: 16
cdr3_aa: CASTPGTTYSNQPQHF

v_call: TRBV28
j_call: TRBJ2-1
cdr3_length: 16
cdr3_aa: CASSSRTGLPYNEQFF

v_call: TRBV20-1
j_call: -
cdr3_length: 15
cdr3_aa: CSARVPGGSLGEQYF

v_call: TRBV24-1
j_call: TRBJ2-3
cdr3_length: 14
cdr3_aa: CATSASSSTDTQYF

v_call: TRBV6-2/TRBV6-3
j_call: -
cdr3_length: 14
cdr3_aa: CASSYFEGSETQYF

v_call: TRBV28
j_call: TRBJ2-5
cdr3_length: 13
cdr3_aa: CTSSRTGQETQYF